This entry lists 13 T cell receptor beta chains sequenced from one sample in a study of CD4 T cells in relation to SARS-CoV-2 and coronaviruses. Before the COVID-19 pandemic, during about 2011-2019, CD4+ T cells were taken from unexposed donors. Produced via immunoSEQ multiplex PCR; TCRdb's table is partial and in-frame only. The table lists around 62,000 clones, 94% of them singletons, with approximately 0.14% in the top ten. Sequenced material: naive CD4+ T cells from PBMCs. Subset reported: naive CD4+ T cells isolated by negative enrichment. The receptors shown here come from a human donor in good health.

The V and J genes are TRBV7-3 and TRBJ1-1; no clear D. Germline V gives CDR1 SGHTA, CDR2 FQGTGA. The length of the CDR3 is 13 residues. V was cut by 2 bases and J by 1 base, with 5 bases left in between. The CDR3 here is CASSLGRNTEAFF. CDR3 DNA: TGTGCCAGCAGCTTAGGACGGAACACTGAAGCTTTCTTT.

V usage is TRBV5-5 and J usage is TRBJ2-7; TRBD2 aligns across 9 bases. The V gene's germline CDR1 is SGHKS and CDR2 YYEKEE (reference sequence). V trimming: 4 bases; J trimming: 1 base; junction bases outside the gene matches: 15. The CDR3 consists of 18 residues. The CDR3 DNA reads as TGTGCCAGCAGCCGCAGCCCAACCTTAGCGGGAGTTTCCTACGAGCAGTACTTC. It specifies CASSRSPTLAGVSYEQYF.

The CDR3 protein is CASSLEAGTQPQHF. CDR3 bases: TGCGCCAGCAGCTTGGAGGCGGGGACTCAGCCCCAGCATTTT. This chain links TRBV5-1 with TRBJ1-5; a possible D gene is TRBD1 (5 bases). The ends were cut back, 0 bases at V and 6 bases at J, with 10 bases in the middle. This CDR3 comprises 14 residues. Germline-derived CDR1 and CDR2 are SGHRS and YFSETQ.

V and J are TRBV7-2 and TRBJ2-7; 10 positions agree with TRBD2. V dropped 3 bases and J dropped 5; count of bases not matched to a gene: 13. The germline CDR1 and CDR2 sequences are SGHTA and FQGNSA. The CDR3 extends over 17 amino acids. DNA for the CDR3: TGTGCCAGCAGCTTGGCTAGCGGGAGCCGCTCTCTCCACGAGCAGTACTTC. This sequence encodes CASSLASGSRSLHEQYF.

This clone occurred once. The CDR3 loop reads CASGWAGLNEQFF. The DNA of the CDR3 is TGTGCCAGCGGGTGGGCCGGGTTGAATGAGCAGTTCTTC. V usage is TRBV27 and J usage is TRBJ2-1, with no clear D. Per the germline V gene, CDR1 is MNHEY and CDR2 is SMNVEV (reference sequence). The CDR3 totals 13 residues. V was trimmed by 8 bases and J by 7 bases, leaving 15 bases between them.

The V gene is TRBV24-1, the J gene TRBJ2-3; 13 positions agree with TRBD2. The germline CDR1 and CDR2 sequences are KGHDR and SFDVKD. Trimming took 2 bases from V and 7 from J; bases not matched to a gene: 5. The CDR3 sequence is 16 residues long. CDR3 in amino acids: CATSDWTSGGKNTQYF. The CDR3 DNA follows: TGTGCCACCAGTGATTGGACTAGCGGGGGTAAAAATACGCAGTATTTT.

The V call is TRBV28, the J call TRBJ1-6; 9 bases line up with TRBD1. Germline trimming cut 1 base from V and 8 bases from J; bases unmatched to any gene: 6. The CDR3 contains 16 residues. Germline assignment: CDR1 MDHEN and CDR2 SYDVKM. The CDR3: CASSLYTGGRDSPLHF. CDR3 sequence (DNA): TGTGCCAGCAGTTTATATACAGGGGGCCGTGATTCACCCCTCCACTTT.

This clone turned up a few times. The V and J genes are TRBV2 and TRBJ1-2; unclear D gene. Germline V lookup: CDR1 SNHLY, CDR2 FYNNEI. The CDR3 extends over 16 amino acids. Trimming left V 6 bases short and J 3 bases short, with 20 bases between. The CDR3 nucleotides read TGTGCCAGCAGCCTAAAGCGTAGGGCAGTGTACTATGGCTACACCTTC. Translating gives CASSLKRRAVYYGYTF. The full variable domain, rest sourced from reference TRBV2 and TRBJ1-2, is EPEVTQTPSHQVTQMGQEVILRCVPISNHLYFYWYRQILGQKVEFLVSFYNNEISEKSEIFDDQFSVERPDGSNFTLKIRSTKLEDSAMYFCASSLKRRAVYYGYTFGSGTRLTVV.

The rearrangement uses TRBV18 and TRBJ1-1; 9 bases are shared with TRBD1. The germline gives CDR1 KGHSH, CDR2 LQKENI. V gave up 3 bases and J gave up 5 bases; unmatched junction bases: 4. The CDR3 contains 14 residues. In DNA, the CDR3 is TGTGCCAGCTCACCGGACAGGGGCGGTACTGAAGCTTTCTTT. This encodes CASSPDRGGTEAFF.

This chain links TRBV10-2 with TRBJ2-7, with a possible D match to TRBD1 (6 bases). The germline CDR1 and CDR2 sequences are WSHSY and SAAADI. The CDR3 contains 13 residues. V was pared by 7 bases and J by 3 bases, with 13 bases between. The CDR3, as DNA: TGCGCCAGCACCCACAGGGAACGCTACGAGCAGTACTTC. Translation: CASTHRERYEQYF.

V is TRBV7-9 and J is TRBJ2-1; the D gene is possibly TRBD1 (6 bases). CDR1 and CDR2 (germline): SEHNR, FQNEAQ (reference sequence). The germline V and J ends were trimmed by 2 bases and 9 bases, with 11 bases remaining between them. This CDR3 has 13 residues. The DNA for the CDR3 is TGTGCCAGCAGCTTACCATGGGACATTGAGCAGTTCTTC. It yields the protein CASSLPWDIEQFF. The full variable domain, completed using reference TRBV7-9 and TRBJ2-1, is DTGVSQNPRHKITKRGQNVTFRCDPISEHNRLYWYRQTLGQGPEFLTYFQNEAQLEKSRLLSDRFSAERPKGSFSTLEIQRTEQGDSAMYLCASSLPWDIEQFFGPGTRLTVL.

This chain links TRBV19 with TRBJ1-5; D is undetermined. CDR1 is LNHDA and CDR2 is SQIVND in the germline V gene (reference sequence). CDR3 length equals 15 residues. V lost 1 base and J 15 bases, leaving 22 bases between the germline ends. Here the CDR3 reads CASSIGGGPYQPGHF. The DNA for the CDR3 is TGTGCCAGTAGTATAGGTGGTGGACCGTATCAGCCGGGGCATTTT. The full variable domain, with the rest looked up from reference TRBV19 and TRBJ1-5, is DGGITQSPKYLFRKEGQNVTLSCEQNLNHDAMYWYRQDPGQGLRLIYYSQIVNDFQKGDIAEGYSVSREKKESFPLTVTSAQKNPTAFYLCASSIGGGPYQPGHFGDGTRLSIL.

The chain has TRBV18 and TRBJ2-1; 7 bases line up with TRBD1. The CDR3 is 16 amino acids. CDR1 is KGHSH and CDR2 is LQKENI in the germline V gene. V shed 0 bases, J shed 0 bases, and the junction held 2 bases outside the gene matches. The CDR3 coding sequence is TGTGCCAGCTCACCACCGCACAGGGGCTCCTACAATGAGCAGTTCTTC. The encoded protein is CASSPPHRGSYNEQFF.